This T cell receptor (beta chain) is drawn from a study of type 1 regulatory T cells. In the study overall: An in vitro protocol generated T-allo10, a Tr1-enriched, alloantigen-specific CD4 T cell product. Study outcomes and limitations: Compared with non-type 1 regulatory T cells, type 1 regulatory T cells showed a more restricted TCR repertoire.

From germline, CDR1 is SGHKS and CDR2 YYEKEE (reference sequence). V dropped 4 bases and J dropped 4; count of bases not matched to a gene: 8. The CDR3 has 15 residues. Each CDR3 protein gets one entry after TCRdb re-called the reads with MiXCR. Of thousands of distinct CDR3 sequences in the sample, 30% to 40% were seen once. As for this clonotype: The antigen remains undetermined.

Sequenced: cultured type 1 regulatory T (Tr1) cells, either the whole culture or a sorted fraction (not recorded which). This receptor was obtained from a human donor in good health. The chain links TRBV5-5 to TRBJ2-7; the match to TRBD1 covers 10 bases. Here the CDR3 DNA reads TGTGCCAGCAGCAAAGGACAGGGGGGCCCGTACGAGCAGTACTTC. Residues: CASSKGQGGPYEQYF.